The rows below give T cell receptor beta chains drawn from one sample of a study of cytomegalovirus exposure and HLA in healthy donors. TCRdb's copy holds only in-frame clones and misses some; the assay was immunoSEQ multiplex PCR. The sample gives 110,000 or so clones, roughly 72% of which show up once; roughly 4.2% is in the top ten. The specimen sequenced was PBMCs. Source of these receptors: a woman in her 40s in good health and CMV-seropositive. The CDR3 runs from the conserved cysteine through the conserved F or W. The D gene is left open where the match is weak.

>TRBD1|TRBJ2-1|TRBV14
CASSQHTGVNNEQFF
>TRBD1|TRBJ1-4|TRBV4-1
CASSQESLQGGKLFF
>-|TRBJ2-4|TRBV7-9
CTHEAGLAKNIQYF
>-|TRBJ1-1|TRBV5-6
CASSFYSAGNTEAFF
>TRBD1|TRBJ2-4|TRBV27
CASSLDREFGFAKNIQYF
>-|TRBJ2-7|TRBV27
CASSLDRQRTYEQYF
>-|TRBJ1-1|TRBV27
CASSVGGQLNTEAFF
>-|TRBJ2-3|TRBV4-1
CASSQGTYTSTDTQYF
>-|TRBJ1-1|TRBV5-4
CASSPLGAKRTEAFF
>-|TRBJ2-1|TRBV5-6
CASRIRRKSGSYNEQFF
>TRBD1|TRBJ1-6|TRBV7-9
CASSYGQGASTYNSPLHF
>-|TRBJ2-7|TRBV19
CASSMADSVPYEQYF
>-|TRBJ1-2|TRBV19
CASSIPGRMIYGYTF
>-|TRBJ2-1|TRBV5-4
CASSLRSSSYNEQFF
>TRBD2|TRBJ2-5|TRBV7-6
CASSLVAGGAETQYF
>TRBD1|TRBJ1-2|TRBV6-5
CASSFRKGASGYTF
>-|TRBJ2-3|TRBV27
CASRIQGLGTDTQYF